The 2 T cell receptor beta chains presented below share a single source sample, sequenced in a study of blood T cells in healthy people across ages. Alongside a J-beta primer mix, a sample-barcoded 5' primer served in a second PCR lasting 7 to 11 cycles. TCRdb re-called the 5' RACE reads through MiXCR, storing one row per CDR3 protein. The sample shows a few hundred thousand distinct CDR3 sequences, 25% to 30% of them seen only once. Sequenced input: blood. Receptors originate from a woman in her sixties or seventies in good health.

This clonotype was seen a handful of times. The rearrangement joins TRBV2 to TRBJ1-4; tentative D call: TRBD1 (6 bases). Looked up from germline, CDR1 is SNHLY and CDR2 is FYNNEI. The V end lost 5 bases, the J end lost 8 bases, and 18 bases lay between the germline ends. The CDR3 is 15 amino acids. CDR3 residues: CASSPRAPRGEKLFF. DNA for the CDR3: TGTGCCAGCAGTCCCCGGGCCCCTAGGGGGGAAAAACTGTTTTTT.

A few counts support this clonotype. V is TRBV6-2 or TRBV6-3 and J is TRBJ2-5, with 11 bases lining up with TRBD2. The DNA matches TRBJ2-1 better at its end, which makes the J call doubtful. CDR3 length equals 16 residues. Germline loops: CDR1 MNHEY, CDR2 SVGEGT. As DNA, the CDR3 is TGTGCCAGCAGGGGGAGGAGACTAGCGGGGACCAATGAGCAGTTCTTC. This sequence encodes CASRGRRLAGTNEQFF.